What follows are 25 T cell receptor beta chains derived from one specimen sequenced in a study of blood T cell repertoires in COVID-19. Here immunoSEQ multiplex PCR was the method, and the copy in TCRdb shows in-frame clones only, minus some. The profile covers almost 30,000 clones, with about nine tenths appearing a single time and approximately 9.8% taken by the ten largest. Sample: peripheral blood. The receptors originated from a human donor in a cohort sampled during active COVID-19.

In this sample, this clone turned up a few times. The chain joins TRBV3-1 (or the pseudogene TRBV3-2) to TRBJ2-1; weak D call: TRBD2 (6 bases). With 10 bases removed from V and 7 bases from J, the gap between germline ends came to 14 bases. Germline CDR1 and CDR2: LGHDT and YNNKEL (reference sequence). The CDR3 is 12 residues long. The CDR3 coding sequence is TGTGCCATCCGGGGGTCCCTGAATGAGCAGTTCTTC. It encodes CAIRGSLNEQFF.

This clone was picked up one time. The chain has TRBV10-3 and TRBJ2-3; 9 nucleotides align to TRBD2. CDR1 is ENHRY, CDR2 SYGVKD, per germline. The trim removed 3 bases at V and 8 bases at J, leaving 18 bases unmatched. This CDR3 has 18 amino acids. CDR3 protein: CAISENIVQRGDFGTQYF. The CDR3 DNA reads as TGTGCCATCAGTGAAAATATTGTTCAGCGGGGGGATTTCGGTACGCAGTATTTT.

V gene TRBV18 combines with J gene TRBJ1-6; TRBD1 matches 7 bases. The germline CDR1 and CDR2 sequences are KGHSH and LQKENI. Trimming at V came to 2 bases and at J to 7 bases, leaving 5 bases not matched to a gene. CDR3 size: 15 residues. The CDR3 DNA sequence: TGTGCCAGCTCACCAAGGGGGACAGAGAATTCACCCCTCCACTTT. Residues: CASSPRGTENSPLHF.

The J gene is TRBJ1-3, the V gene TRBV4-2, with unresolved D. CDR1 is LGHNA, CDR2 YNFKEQ, per germline. The CDR3 is 14 amino acids. V lost 0 bases, J lost 3 bases, and 6 bases lay in between. The CDR3 here is CASSQDGVGNTIYF. Here the CDR3 DNA reads TGTGCCAGCAGCCAAGACGGGGTTGGAAACACCATATATTTT.

The rearrangement joins TRBV7-9 to TRBJ2-7; 7 nucleotides line up with TRBD1. The CDR3 contains 18 residues. V lost 6 bases to trimming and J lost 4 bases; unmatched junction nucleotides: 21. Per the germline V gene, CDR1 is SEHNR and CDR2 is FQNEAQ (reference sequence). The CDR3 is CASSPLRTLIGGLYEQYF. The CDR3, as DNA: TGTGCCAGCAGTCCGTTACGTACCCTGATAGGGGGCCTATACGAGCAGTACTTC.

V and J are TRBV24-1 and TRBJ1-2, with unresolved D. This CDR3 has 15 amino acids. Trimming stripped 4 bases from V and 1 base from J, with 12 bases between. Per the germline V gene, CDR1 is KGHDR and CDR2 is SFDVKD. In nucleotides, the CDR3 is TGTGCCACCAGTGACTCTCGACAAAATAACTATGGCTACACCTTC. Encoded protein: CATSDSRQNNYGYTF.

This clone is medium-sized within its sample. The gene calls are TRBV4-1 and TRBJ2-1; tentative D call: TRBD2 (6 bases). CDR3 size: 17 residues. The V gene lost 4 bases and the J gene lost 0 bases, with 16 bases spanning the gap. Germline V gene lookup returns CDR1 MGHRA and CDR2 YSYEKL. The CDR3 loop is CASSPYWGGDSYNEQFF. CDR3 in DNA: TGCGCCAGCAGCCCCTACTGGGGCGGGGACTCCTACAATGAGCAGTTCTTC.

Here the CDR3 DNA reads TGTGCCAGTAGTATATGGGGCGGCGCAGATACGCAGTATTTT. Translating it yields CASSIWGGADTQYF. The V and J genes are TRBV19 and TRBJ2-3, with a tentative D call TRBD1 (5 bases). The V gene lost 2 bases and the J gene lost 4 bases, with 10 bases spanning the gap. The CDR3 contains 14 residues. Germline CDR1 LNHDA, CDR2 SQIVND (reference sequence). The variable domain in full, completed from reference TRBV19 and TRBJ2-3, reads DGGITQSPKYLFRKEGQNVTLSCEQNLNHDAMYWYRQDPGQGLRLIYYSQIVNDFQKGDIAEGYSVSREKKESFPLTVTSAQKNPTAFYLCASSIWGGADTQYFGPGTRLTVL.

A remark on this clone: The junction differs from germline at one of its ends, possibly a read error. This sequence joins TRBV3-1 (or the pseudogene TRBV3-2) and TRBJ2-1; TRBD2 is a possible D gene (6 bases). CDR3 length: 12 residues. Germline V gene data show CDR1 as LGHDT and CDR2 as YNNKEL (reference sequence). CDR3 residues: CASSPSGGEVIF. CDR3 sequence (DNA): TGTGCCAGCAGCCCCTCCGGCGGGGAAGTAATCTTC.

V gene TRBV21-1 combines with J gene TRBJ2-7; the table's D call, TRBD2, was not checked against the DNA. TRBV21-1 is tagged as a pseudogene. The CDR3 sequence is 16 residues long. This CDR3 is CASSKGQRPNFYEQYF. CDR3 sequence (DNA): TGTGCCAGCAGCAAAGGGCAGAGGCCGAACTTCTACGAGCAGTACTTC.

The chain uses TRBV4-3 and TRBJ1-5, with D maybe TRBD1 (5 bases). CDR1 and CDR2 (germline): LGHNA, YSLEER. Trimming removed 0 bases from V and 0 bases from J, with 9 bases in between. The CDR3 sequence is 16 residues long. The CDR3 here is CASSQDRDYSNQPQHF. DNA for the CDR3: TGCGCCAGCAGCCAAGACAGGGATTATAGCAATCAGCCCCAGCATTTT.

In its sample, this clone was seen a few times. This chain uses TRBV5-1 with TRBJ2-1; 7 nucleotides align to TRBD1. This CDR3 region has 14 residues. Looked up from germline, CDR1 is SGHRS and CDR2 is YFSETQ. The ends lost 7 bases at V and 9 bases at J; junction bases unmatched: 13. CDR3 region: CASVRDSSDSEQFF. For the CDR3, the DNA is TGCGCCAGCGTTCGGGACAGTTCAGATAGTGAGCAGTTCTTC.

The table lists this clone with a count of one. The chain employs TRBV7-2 and TRBJ2-2; a possible D gene is TRBD1 (6 bases). This CDR3 is 15 amino acids long. Germline CDR1 SGHTA, CDR2 FQGNSA. With 5 bases removed from V and 2 bases from J, the gap between germline ends came to 12 bases. The CDR3 spells CASSVNRVNTGELFF. CDR3 DNA: TGTGCCAGCAGCGTCAACAGGGTTAACACCGGGGAGCTGTTTTTT.

In this sample, this clone turned up once. CDR3 loop: CASSALGVGGYTF. Written as DNA, the CDR3 is TGTGCCAGTAGTGCATTAGGGGTCGGTGGCTACACCTTC. The chain combines TRBV19 with TRBJ1-2; tentative D call: TRBD1 (5 bases). CDR1 and CDR2 from the germline V gene are LNHDA and SQIVND (reference sequence). The CDR3 spans 13 residues. Trimming stripped 5 bases from V and 7 bases from J, with 14 bases between.

This chain connects TRBV30 to TRBJ1-6, with TRBD1 identical over 7 bases. The V and J ends lost 0 bases and 5 bases, in that order; junction bases with no gene match: 7. Looked up from germline, CDR1 is GTSNPN and CDR2 is SVGIG (reference sequence). The CDR3 is 16 amino acids. Here the CDR3 DNA reads TGTGCCTGGAGTGTAACTGGGACAGCCAATAATTCACCCCTCCACTTT. This gives the protein CAWSVTGTANNSPLHF.

This clone has a handful of counts. The chain carries TRBV19 and TRBJ1-2, with 8 nucleotides matching TRBD1. Trimming removed 5 bases from V and 3 bases from J; junction bases left unmatched: 8. Per the germline V gene, CDR1 is LNHDA and CDR2 is SQIVND (reference sequence). This CDR3 comprises 15 residues. The chain's CDR3 is CASSPLDRVDYGYTF. DNA of the CDR3: TGTGCCAGTAGTCCTTTGGACAGGGTGGACTATGGCTACACCTTC.

The genes are TRBV6-2 or TRBV6-3 and TRBJ2-1; TRBD2 matches 12 bases. This CDR3 region has 18 residues. Trimming at V came to 4 bases and at J to 5 bases, leaving 12 bases not matched to a gene. Germline CDR1 is MNHEY and CDR2 is SVGEGT. CDR3 coding DNA: TGTGCCAGCAGTTTACAGGGACTAGCGGGTCACTTCAACAATGAGCAGTTCTTC. The encoded protein is CASSLQGLAGHFNNEQFF.

The chain employs TRBV18 and TRBJ1-2; D may be TRBD1 (5 bases). V was pared by 4 bases and J by 6 bases, with 9 bases between. Looked up from germline, CDR1 is KGHSH and CDR2 is LQKENI. The CDR3 is 12 amino acids. Here the CDR3 DNA reads TGTGCCAGCTCACGGCAGGGTGATGGCTACACCTTC. It codes for CASSRQGDGYTF. Full variable domain (missing parts from reference TRBV18 and TRBJ1-2): NAGVMQNPRHLVRRRGQEARLRCSPMKGHSHVYWYRQLPEEGLKFMVYLQKENIIDESGMPKERFSAEFPKEGPSILRIQQVVRGDSAAYFCASSRQGDGYTFGSGTRLTVV.

V gene TRBV4-1 combines with J gene TRBJ2-7; 7 nucleotides agree with TRBD1. V gave up 0 bases and J gave up 1 base; unmatched junction bases: 6. In germline, CDR1 is MGHRA, CDR2 YSYEKL. CDR3 length: 16 amino acids. CDR3 region: CASSQEEPQGSYEQYF. CDR3 in DNA: TGCGCCAGCAGCCAAGAGGAGCCACAGGGGTCCTACGAGCAGTACTTC.

The chain combines TRBV11-2 with TRBJ2-1; D gene ambiguous. Germline values: CDR1 SGHAT, CDR2 FQNNGV. CDR3 length: 12 amino acids. Trimming cost V 2 bases and J 9 bases, with 8 bases left between them. The CDR3 spells CASSLRVGEQFF. CDR3 nucleotides: TGTGCCAGCAGCTTACGGGTCGGTGAGCAGTTCTTC.

This clone appeared a single time. This chain links TRBV19 with TRBJ2-7, with D unclear. Trimming left V 0 bases short and J 6 bases short, with 12 bases between. There are 14 residues in the CDR3. CDR1 is LNHDA and CDR2 is SQIVND in the germline V gene (reference sequence). The CDR3 here is CASSIDLPPGEQYF. CDR3 in DNA: TGTGCCAGTAGTATAGATCTACCGCCTGGCGAGCAGTACTTC.

The rearrangement links TRBV30 to TRBJ1-5; TRBD1 is a possible D gene (5 bases). The germline gives CDR1 GTSNPN, CDR2 SVGIG (reference sequence). The CDR3 loop spans 16 amino acids. V lost 1 base and J lost 2, with 15 bases in between. CDR3 region: CAWSAKGRGGNQPQHF. CDR3 nucleotides: TGTGCCTGGAGTGCAAAGGGTCGGGGGGGCAATCAGCCCCAGCATTTT.

The rearrangement uses TRBV5-1 and TRBJ2-7, with 7 positions matching TRBD1. CDR3 length: 14 amino acids. V shed 7 bases, J shed 2 bases, and the junction held 9 bases outside the gene matches. Germline V gene lookup returns CDR1 SGHRS and CDR2 YFSETQ. The CDR3 region is CASVAGTDTYEQYF. CDR3 nucleotide sequence: TGCGCCAGCGTCGCCGGGACAGACACCTACGAGCAGTACTTC.

This chain uses TRBV10-3 with TRBJ2-7, with 14 bases that match TRBD2. Germline CDR1 ENHRY, CDR2 SYGVKD. With 4 bases clipped from V and 0 bases from J, the junction kept 5 bases outside the gene matches. The CDR3 totals 17 residues. The CDR3 sequence is CAISAGLAGGPSYEQYF. In DNA form, the CDR3 reads TGTGCCATCAGTGCTGGACTAGCGGGGGGCCCCTCCTACGAGCAGTACTTC.

The chain couples TRBV7-3 to TRBJ2-1; 11 bases map to TRBD2. Germline V gives CDR1 SGHTA, CDR2 FQGTGA. The CDR3 is made up of 16 amino acids. V shed 4 bases, J shed 4 bases, and the junction held 6 bases outside the gene matches. In DNA, the CDR3 is TGTGCCAGCAGCTACTCAGTAGCGGGGGGGTACAATGAGCAGTTCTTC. It encodes CASSYSVAGGYNEQFF.